The 22 T cell receptor beta chains in this list originate from one sample, sequenced in a study of T cell repertoires in cytomegalovirus infection. Via MiXCR, TCRdb re-called the reads, giving one row per CDR3 protein. This sample yields nearly 450,000 distinct CDR3 sequences, of which approximately 33% are seen a single time; around 15% belongs to the top ten. Sequenced: PBMCs. Receptor source: a human donor in good health (CMV status not recorded). Some clones in this sample may be carry-over from other donors' samples.

This clonotype was detected ten times or more. J is TRBJ2-7 and V is TRBV4-2; perhaps TRBD2 as D (5 bases). Per the germline V gene, CDR1 is LGHNA and CDR2 is YNFKEQ. V shed 3 bases and J shed 7 bases, with 7 bases lying between them. The CDR3 length is 11 residues. The CDR3 is CASSHPGEQYF. As DNA, the CDR3 is TGTGCCAGCAGCCACCCGGGGGAGCAGTACTTC.

This clonotype was seen ten or more times. The chain recombines TRBV12-3 or TRBV12-4 with TRBJ2-2; D ambiguous. Trimming stripped 1 base from V and 4 bases from J, with 13 bases between. The CDR3 has 16 amino acids. The CDR3 protein is CASSLVPPTTTGELFF. CDR3 DNA sequence: TGTGCCAGCAGTTTAGTCCCCCCCACAACCACCGGGGAGCTGTTTTTT.

Concerning this clonotype itself: A read error may account for a junction end that differs from germline. This chain uses TRBV6-6 with TRBJ1-5, with a weak D call TRBD1 (5 bases). Germline V gene lookup returns CDR1 MNHNY and CDR2 SVGAGI (reference sequence). The CDR3 runs 13 residues. The CDR3 DNA is TGTGCCAGCAGCAGGGAAGGGAATCATCCCCAGCATTTT. Translated, it gives CASSREGNHPQHF.

The chain combines TRBV29-1 with TRBJ2-5, with 9 bases matching TRBD2. CDR1 and CDR2 (germline): SQVTM, ANQGSEA. The CDR3 consists of 16 residues. With V trimmed by 3 bases and J by 8 bases, 16 bases remained unmatched. The chain's CDR3 is CSVEGRLAAISETQYF. The CDR3 nucleotides read TGCAGCGTTGAGGGGAGACTAGCGGCCATATCGGAAACCCAGTACTTC.

This clonotype was recorded a few times. This chain uses TRBV3-1 with TRBJ2-5, with 9 bases fitting TRBD1. The junction had 6 bases not matched to a gene; V was cut back by 3 bases and J by 1 base. In germline, CDR1 is LGHDT, CDR2 YNNKEL (reference sequence). The CDR3 spans 16 residues. The CDR3 loop is CASSQDRGSLQETQYF. The CDR3 nucleotides read TGTGCCAGCAGCCAGGACAGGGGATCCCTCCAAGAGACCCAGTACTTC.

This rearrangement joins TRBV2 to TRBJ1-1, with 7 positions matching TRBD1. The CDR3 has 11 amino acids. The germline CDR1 and CDR2 sequences are SNHLY and FYNNEI. CDR3 coding DNA: TGTGCTACTAGAAGGGGGCCTGAAGCTTTCTTT. It codes for CATRRGPEAFF. Full variable domain (outside the CDR3, taken from reference TRBV2 and TRBJ1-1): EPEVTQTPSHQVTQMGQEVILRCVPISNHLYFYWYRQILGQKVEFLVSFYNNEISEKSEIFDDQFSVERPDGSNFTLKIRSTKLEDSAMYFCATRRGPEAFFGQGTRLTVV.

Only a few counts were recorded for this clonotype. The chain combines TRBV7-3 with TRBJ2-1; D is perhaps TRBD2 (8 bases). Trimming pared 3 bases from V and 7 bases from J, leaving 19 bases between. CDR1 is SGHTA and CDR2 is FQGTGA in the germline V gene. The CDR3 contains 16 residues. The CDR3: CASSFEGAGGWNEQFF. CDR3 bases: TGTGCCAGCAGCTTCGAGGGGGCGGGGGGTTGGAATGAGCAGTTCTTC.

This clonotype was found many times. The genes are TRBV29-1 and TRBJ2-5; a possible D gene is TRBD1 (6 bases). The V gene's germline CDR1 is SQVTM and CDR2 ANQGSEA. Trimming took 5 bases from V and 5 from J, leaving 21 bases between them. The CDR3 is made up of 15 amino acids. CDR3 residues: CSVLTFQPGDETQYF. The CDR3 DNA follows: TGCAGCGTTCTCACTTTTCAACCAGGGGACGAGACCCAGTACTTC.

The rearrangement joins TRBV7-8 to TRBJ2-2; D is unclear. The CDR3 totals 15 residues. Germline lookup yields CDR1 SGHVS and CDR2 FQNEAQ. The V end lost 2 bases, the J end lost 3 bases, and 10 bases lay between the germline ends. Here the CDR3 reads CASSLSGRDTGELFF. CDR3 nucleotide sequence: TGTGCCAGCAGCTTATCCGGGCGTGACACCGGGGAGCTGTTTTTT.

This clonotype was recorded a few times. A read error may produce the germline difference seen at one junction end. CDR3 in amino acids: CASSYSEPWAYNEQFF. The CDR3 bases are TGTGCCAGCAGCTACTCCGAACCCTGGGCCTACAATGAGCAGTTCTTC. The chain combines TRBV6-2 or TRBV6-3 with TRBJ2-1, with no clear D. This CDR3 has 16 residues. CDR1 and CDR2 from the germline V gene are MNHEY and SVGEGT.

For this clonotype: A read error may be the cause here, since a much bigger clone is one base away. The chain joins TRBV7-4 to TRBJ1-6; D is undetermined. The CDR3 extends over 16 amino acids. Trimming cost V 5 bases and J 6 bases, with 17 bases left between them. In germline, CDR1 is SGHVT, CDR2 SQSDAQ. CDR3 bases: TGTGCCAGCAGCGTATCAATTTGGTTTGGTAATTCACCCCTCCACTTT. Residues: CASSVSIWFGNSPLHF.

The table lists this clonotype with a few counts. The chain uses TRBV11-3 and TRBJ2-7, with TRBD1 matching 8 bases. Looked up from germline, CDR1 is SGHNT and CDR2 is YENEEA. The ends lost 2 bases at V and 7 bases at J; junction bases unmatched: 7. CDR3 length: 14 amino acids. The CDR3 protein is CASSLRATGDEQYF. In DNA form, the CDR3 reads TGTGCCAGCAGCTTAAGGGCGACAGGGGATGAGCAGTACTTC.

A word on this clonotype: Just one base apart from a much larger clone, this may be a read error. V gene TRBV7-6 combines with J gene TRBJ1-1; TRBD1 agrees at 7 bases. J gave up 10 bases and V 4 bases, and 12 bases lay outside the gene matches. This CDR3 is built from 14 residues. CDR1 and CDR2 from the germline V gene are SGHVS and FNYEAQ. In nucleotides, the CDR3 is TGTGCCAGCAGCTACCTTACAGGGGTCTTGGTAGCTTTCTTT. It codes for CASSYLTGVLVAFF.

This clonotype occurred a few times. This chain uses TRBV4-3 with TRBJ1-3, with 8 positions matching TRBD1. CDR3 length equals 17 residues. In germline, CDR1 is LGHNA, CDR2 YSLEER. The V gene end was trimmed by 0 bases and the J gene end by 0 bases; junction bases not matched to a gene: 4. The CDR3 loop reads CASSQDGTGDSGNTIYF. CDR3 DNA: TGCGCCAGCAGCCAAGACGGGACAGGTGACTCTGGAAACACCATATATTTT.

This clonotype was counted ten times or more. The J gene is TRBJ1-6, the V gene TRBV5-1; tentatively, D is TRBD1 (6 bases). V lost 4 bases, J lost 0 bases, and 14 bases lay in between. CDR3 size: 17 residues. Germline V gene sequence: CDR1 SGHRS, CDR2 YFSETQ. The CDR3 DNA reads as TGCGCCAGCAGCAGACAGGAGTCGAGCTCCTATAATTCACCCCTCCACTTT. Residues: CASSRQESSSYNSPLHF.

In this sample, this clonotype turned up a few times. The chain combines TRBV10-3 with TRBJ2-3; D is unclear. Trimming shortened V by 8 bases and J by 4 bases, and 7 bases separated the two germline ends. The germline CDR1 and CDR2 sequences are ENHRY and SYGVKD. The CDR3 runs to 11 residues. The CDR3 region has the DNA TGTGCCATCGGTCTGGCAGATACGCAGTATTTT. Protein sequence: CAIGLADTQYF.

The chain uses TRBV7-2 and TRBJ2-7, with D perhaps matching TRBD2 (5 bases). The V gene's germline CDR1 is SGHTA and CDR2 FQGNSA. Trimming stripped 5 bases from V and 0 bases from J, with 14 bases between. This CDR3 is built from 15 residues. The CDR3 DNA reads TGTGCCAGCAGCGATGGACTTCTACTCTCCTACGAGCAGTACTTC. It is translated as CASSDGLLLSYEQYF.

The genes are TRBV15 and TRBJ1-1, with 9 nucleotides matching TRBD1. V shed 7 bases, J shed 1 base, and the junction held 4 bases outside the gene matches. From germline, CDR1 is LNHNV and CDR2 YYDKDF (reference sequence). This CDR3 comprises 14 residues. The CDR3 here is CATNPDRGNTEAFF. In DNA, the CDR3 is TGTGCCACCAACCCGGACAGGGGGAACACTGAAGCTTTCTTT.

In this sample, this clonotype turned up many times. This chain links TRBV6-2 or TRBV6-3 with TRBJ1-1; a weak D match, TRBD1 (5 bases). There are 15 residues in the CDR3. Deletions cut 0 bases from V and 4 bases from J, with 12 bases between. The germline CDR1 and CDR2 sequences are MNHEY and SVGEGT. The DNA for the CDR3 is TGTGCCAGCAGTTACTCTTTTAGAGGGGTCACTGAAGCTTTCTTT. Translated: CASSYSFRGVTEAFF.

The V and J genes are TRBV7-2 and TRBJ1-1; D unresolved. Germline CDR1 reads SGHTA; CDR2 reads FQGNSA. V was trimmed by 5 bases and J by 2 bases, leaving 18 bases between them. The CDR3 has 16 amino acids. CDR3 protein: CASSPRLGSRNTEAFF. Here the CDR3 DNA reads TGTGCCAGCAGCCCTCGGCTAGGGAGTCGTAACACTGAAGCTTTCTTT.

This chain joins TRBV20-1 and TRBJ2-2; weak D call: TRBD1 (5 bases). The CDR3 is made up of 13 amino acids. Germline loops: CDR1 DFQATT, CDR2 SNEGSKA (reference sequence). Between the trimmed V and J ends, which lost 8 bases and 4 bases, there was a span of 14 bases. CDR3 DNA: TGCAGTCACAGAGACAGTCTCACCGGGGAGCTGTTTTTT. It yields the protein CSHRDSLTGELFF.

This clonotype was recorded many times. The chain employs TRBV4-1 and TRBJ1-5; possibly TRBD1 for D (5 bases). The V end was cut by 0 bases, the J end by 1 base, with 7 bases between. The CDR3 covers 15 residues. The germline V gene has CDR1 MGHRA and CDR2 YSYEKL. The CDR3 region has the DNA TGCGCCAGCAGCCAAGAGACAGTCAGCAATCAGCCCCAGCATTTT. Protein: CASSQETVSNQPQHF.